These 14 T cell receptor beta chains came from one sample sequenced in a study of T cell responses to AZD1222 COVID-19 vaccine. Libraries were prepared by immunoSEQ multiplex PCR; TCRdb keeps only in-frame clonotypes and omits some of them. The sample holds approximately 140,000 clones, 75% to 95% seen once. The material sequenced was peripheral blood, taken 28 days after the second AZD1222 dose. The receptors stem from an adult who received the AZD1222 COVID-19 vaccine.

The chain links TRBV28 to TRBJ1-2; no firm D call. V lost 2 bases to trimming and J lost 7 bases, with 8 bases between them. This CDR3 is 12 amino acids long. Germline V lookup: CDR1 MDHEN, CDR2 SYDVKM. CDR3 loop: CASSLRKGGYTF. The DNA of the CDR3 is TGTGCCAGCAGTTTAAGGAAAGGTGGCTACACCTTC.

The chain employs TRBV11-1 and TRBJ1-2; D possibly corresponds to TRBD1 (5 bases). The CDR3 contains 14 residues. Germline assignment: CDR1 SGHAT and CDR2 FQDESV (reference sequence). Trimming cost V 1 base and J 5 bases, with 11 bases left between them. The CDR3 loop is CASSLDLKGYGYTF. CDR3 DNA sequence: TGTGCCAGCAGCTTAGACCTCAAGGGGTATGGCTACACCTTC.

The chain is built from TRBV19 and TRBJ2-1; D is ambiguous. The CDR3 extends over 11 amino acids. Germline CDR1 reads LNHDA; CDR2 reads SQIVND (reference sequence). Between the trimmed V and J ends, which lost 5 bases and 4 bases, there was a span of 3 bases. The CDR3 here is CASSSYNEQFF. The CDR3 region has the DNA TGTGCCAGTAGTTCGTACAATGAGCAGTTCTTC.

The chain uses TRBV2 and TRBJ1-5; D not resolved. V was clipped by 2 bases and J by 2 bases, with 10 bases between them. Germline assignment: CDR1 SNHLY and CDR2 FYNNEI. The CDR3 loop spans 15 amino acids. The CDR3 DNA follows: TGTGCCAGCAGTGAACCGGGTGGGGGCAATCAGCCCCAGCATTTT. It specifies CASSEPGGGNQPQHF.

This clone occurred once. This chain joins TRBV5-1 and TRBJ2-7; D remains ambiguous. V was shortened by 2 bases and J by 6 bases, with 12 bases between the two germline ends. The length of the CDR3 is 13 residues. Looked up from germline, CDR1 is SGHRS and CDR2 is YFSETQ. The CDR3 nucleotides read TGCGCCAGCAGCTTAGGCGGCACGGGCGAGCAGTACTTC. Translating it yields CASSLGGTGEQYF.

This clone was counted a single time. This chain uses TRBV19 with TRBJ1-1; D gene uncertain. V was clipped by 7 bases and J by 1 base, with 19 bases between them. CDR1 is LNHDA, CDR2 SQIVND, per germline (reference sequence). This CDR3 spans 16 amino acids. CDR3 bases: TGTGCCAGTAACGTAGCAGTGGGATCAGGGAACACTGAAGCTTTCTTT. As protein: CASNVAVGSGNTEAFF.

The chain combines TRBV19 with TRBJ2-2; D remains unclear. CDR3 size: 14 residues. Germline values: CDR1 LNHDA, CDR2 SQIVND (reference sequence). Trimming left V 5 bases short and J 2 bases short, with 9 bases between. The DNA of the CDR3 is TGTGCCAGTAGTTCACTTGGTAACACCGGGGAGCTGTTTTTT. Residues: CASSSLGNTGELFF.

The rearrangement uses TRBV2 and TRBJ2-3, with TRBD2 identical over 9 bases. Germline CDR1 SNHLY, CDR2 FYNNEI. This CDR3 comprises 15 residues. With 3 bases clipped from V and 4 bases from J, the junction kept 5 bases outside the gene matches. The CDR3 reads CASSESGGRADTQYF. Written as DNA, the CDR3 is TGTGCCAGCAGTGAGTCCGGCGGGAGGGCAGATACGCAGTATTTT.

This clone turned up a few times. The chain links TRBV14 to TRBJ1-4; D is ambiguous. The germline gives CDR1 SGHDN, CDR2 FVKESK. Trimming stripped 0 bases from V and 8 bases from J, with 7 bases between. CDR3 length: 13 residues. Here the CDR3 DNA reads TGTGCCAGCAGCCAAGATTTGGGAGAAAAACTGTTTTTT. Amino acid sequence: CASSQDLGEKLFF.

The chain employs TRBV6-5 and TRBJ1-1; D unresolved. The CDR3 loop spans 13 amino acids. CDR1 is MNHEY and CDR2 is SVGAGI in the germline V gene. Deletions cut 6 bases from V and 2 bases from J, with 10 bases between. CDR3 loop: CASRVRQNTEAFF. Written as DNA, the CDR3 is TGTGCCAGCAGGGTGAGACAAAACACTGAAGCTTTCTTT.

Details on this clone: This sample includes further DNA sequences coding for the same CDR3. The chain links TRBV11-2 to TRBJ1-2; 9 bases map to TRBD1. CDR1 and CDR2 (germline): SGHAT, FQNNGV. V gave up 1 base and J gave up 8 bases; unmatched junction bases: 2. The CDR3 loop spans 13 amino acids. The CDR3 protein is CASSLGTGDGYTF. Here the CDR3 DNA reads TGTGCCAGCAGCTTAGGGACAGGGGACGGCTACACCTTC.

The chain uses TRBV10-3 and TRBJ1-1; D perhaps matches TRBD1 (6 bases). The germline CDR1 and CDR2 sequences are ENHRY and SYGVKD. With 8 bases removed from V and 4 bases from J, the gap between germline ends came to 23 bases. CDR3 length: 16 amino acids. The CDR3 spells CAIRTTQGTVGTEAFF. The CDR3 DNA reads TGTGCCATCCGGACGACACAGGGCACCGTCGGCACTGAAGCTTTCTTT.

This clone appeared once. V and J are TRBV3-1 (or the pseudogene TRBV3-2) and TRBJ2-2, with 8 bases aligning to TRBD2. V lost 4 bases and J lost 4; bases outside the gene matches: 11. The CDR3 is 17 residues long. Germline-derived CDR1 and CDR2 are LGHDT and YNNKEL (reference sequence). The chain's CDR3 is CASSPLFSGTPTGELFF. CDR3 DNA sequence: TGTGCCAGCAGCCCTCTCTTTAGCGGGACACCCACCGGGGAGCTGTTTTTT.

This chain joins TRBV14 and TRBJ1-2; D is ambiguous. Trimming removed 0 bases from V and 3 bases from J, with 8 bases in between. Germline V gene sequence: CDR1 SGHDN, CDR2 FVKESK. There are 14 residues in the CDR3. Here the CDR3 DNA reads TGTGCCAGCAGCCAAGATTTCACATACTATGGCTACACCTTC. Its translation is CASSQDFTYYGYTF. The full variable domain, rest sourced from reference TRBV14 and TRBJ1-2, is EAGVTQFPSHSVIEKGQTVTLRCDPISGHDNLYWYRRVMGKEIKFLLHFVKESKQDESGMPNNRFLAERTGGTYSTLKVQPAELEDSGVYFCASSQDFTYYGYTFGSGTRLTVV.